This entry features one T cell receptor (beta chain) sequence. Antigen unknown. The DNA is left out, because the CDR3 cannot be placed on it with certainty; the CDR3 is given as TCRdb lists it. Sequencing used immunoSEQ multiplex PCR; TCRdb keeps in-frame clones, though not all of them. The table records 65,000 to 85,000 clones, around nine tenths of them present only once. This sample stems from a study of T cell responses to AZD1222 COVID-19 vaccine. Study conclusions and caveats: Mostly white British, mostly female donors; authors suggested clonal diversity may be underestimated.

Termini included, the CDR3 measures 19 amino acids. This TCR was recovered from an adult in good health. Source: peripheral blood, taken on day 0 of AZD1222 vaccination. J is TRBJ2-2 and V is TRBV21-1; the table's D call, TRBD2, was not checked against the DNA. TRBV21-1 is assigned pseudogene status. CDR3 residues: CASSKWGGGALRDTGELFF.